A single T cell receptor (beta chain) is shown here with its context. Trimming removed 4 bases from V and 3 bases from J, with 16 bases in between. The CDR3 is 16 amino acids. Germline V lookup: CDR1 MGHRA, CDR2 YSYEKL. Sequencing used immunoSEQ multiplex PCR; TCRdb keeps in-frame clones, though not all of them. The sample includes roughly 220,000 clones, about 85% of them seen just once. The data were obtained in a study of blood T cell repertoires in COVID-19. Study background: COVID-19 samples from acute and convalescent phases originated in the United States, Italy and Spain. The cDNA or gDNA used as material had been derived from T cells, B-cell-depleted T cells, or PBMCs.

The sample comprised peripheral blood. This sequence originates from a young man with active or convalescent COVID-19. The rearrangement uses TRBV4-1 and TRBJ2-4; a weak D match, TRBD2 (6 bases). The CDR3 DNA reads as TGCGCCAGCAGCCCCCCAGCGGGTCTAGGCAAAAACATTCAGTACTTC. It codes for CASSPPAGLGKNIQYF.